The 27 T cell receptor beta chains reported below all come from one sample, sequenced in a study of T-cell memory formation after mild COVID-19. One entry per CDR3 protein, called by TCRdb with MiXCR from the 5' RACE reads. The sample contains 40,000 to 45,000 distinct CDR3 sequences, 7.3% of which appear only once. Sequencing input: PBMCs or a T cell subset sorted from them (not recorded which). The receptors originated from a young man who had mild COVID-19 (a few samples of this study predate the infection). Cell type and time point are not known.

The genes are TRBV2 and TRBJ2-3; no definite D call. Trimming pared 7 bases from V and 4 bases from J, leaving 6 bases between. CDR1 is SNHLY, CDR2 FYNNEI, per germline. This CDR3 is 11 amino acids long. The CDR3 DNA follows: TGTGCCAGCATCCAATCAGATACGCAGTATTTT. This sequence encodes CASIQSDTQYF.

The gene calls are TRBV6-5 and TRBJ1-2; D might be TRBD1 (5 bases). There are 15 residues in the CDR3. Germline CDR1 and CDR2: MNHEY and SVGAGI. V lost 0 bases and J 0 bases, leaving 8 bases between the germline ends. For the CDR3, the DNA is TGTGCCAGCAGTTACTCCTGGGACGCTAACTATGGCTACACCTTC. Residues: CASSYSWDANYGYTF.

This clonotype was recorded at least ten times. As DNA, the CDR3 is TGTGCCAGCAGCCAATCCACTAGAGAGGAGACCCAGTACTTC. Its translation: CASSQSTREETQYF. The chain has TRBV4-2 and TRBJ2-5; tentatively, D is TRBD2 (5 bases). V lost 2 bases to trimming and J lost 5 bases, with 12 bases between them. CDR1 and CDR2 from the germline V gene are LGHNA and YNFKEQ. The CDR3 length is 14 residues.

The chain has TRBV5-1 and TRBJ2-1; D not resolved. The CDR3 totals 12 residues. Trimming removed 6 bases from V and 3 bases from J, with 7 bases in between. From germline, CDR1 is SGHRS and CDR2 YFSETQ. For the CDR3, the DNA is TGCGCCAGCAAGAGTGGCTACAATGAGCAGTTCTTC. Residues: CASKSGYNEQFF.

This clonotype occurred many times. This chain connects TRBV19 to TRBJ2-7, with D maybe TRBD1 (6 bases). From germline, CDR1 is LNHDA and CDR2 SQIVND (reference sequence). With 5 bases removed from V and 5 bases from J, the gap between germline ends came to 13 bases. This CDR3 spans 13 amino acids. The CDR3 loop is CASSLGAFDEQYF. The CDR3 nucleotides are TGTGCCAGTAGTTTGGGGGCTTTCGACGAGCAGTACTTC.

The table lists this clonotype with many counts. The V gene is TRBV20-1, the J gene TRBJ2-2; TRBD2 matches 13 bases. From germline, CDR1 is DFQATT and CDR2 SNEGSKA (reference sequence). Trimming cost V 2 bases and J 0 bases; bases outside gene matches: 3. This CDR3 region has 17 residues. CDR3 residues: CSARRTSGGANTGELFF. The CDR3 DNA reads as TGCAGTGCTAGAAGGACTAGCGGGGGCGCGAACACCGGGGAGCTGTTTTTT.

This clonotype has just a few counts. This chain connects TRBV10-3 to TRBJ2-1; TRBD2 is a possible D gene (6 bases). Trimming stripped 0 bases from V and 1 base from J, with 7 bases between. Germline assignment: CDR1 ENHRY and CDR2 SYGVKD. The CDR3 sequence is 15 residues long. This chain's CDR3 is CAISESGGSYNEQFF. The CDR3, as DNA: TGTGCCATCAGTGAGTCCGGGGGTTCCTACAATGAGCAGTTCTTC.

The table lists this clonotype with many counts. The chain carries TRBV2 and TRBJ2-7, with 7 bases aligning to TRBD1. CDR3 length equals 12 residues. Trimming at V came to 5 bases and at J to 6 bases, leaving 4 bases not matched to a gene. Germline CDR1 is SNHLY and CDR2 is FYNNEI. The CDR3 DNA is TGTGCCAGCAGTCAGACAGGGCTCGAGCAGTACGTC. This gives the protein CASSQTGLEQYV.

This clonotype was detected ten times or more. The chain combines TRBV10-2 with TRBJ1-2; 7 nucleotides agree with TRBD1. Germline CDR1 reads WSHSY; CDR2 reads SAAADI. J was trimmed by 8 bases and V by 4 bases; bases with no gene match: 10. CDR3 length: 14 amino acids. CDR3 DNA: TGCGCCAGCAGTGTCGAAGGGGGCGCAGAAGGCTACACCTTC. Amino acids: CASSVEGGAEGYTF.

This clonotype was detected many times. This sequence joins TRBV10-3 and TRBJ2-7; D is unresolved. CDR1 is ENHRY, CDR2 SYGVKD, per germline. The CDR3 sequence is 13 residues long. Trimming took 10 bases from V and 1 from J, leaving 14 bases between them. CDR3 coding DNA: TGTGCCACCCGGGCTACCCTATCCTACGAGCAGTACTTC. Protein sequence: CATRATLSYEQYF.

The J gene is TRBJ1-6, the V gene TRBV6-5; TRBD1 might be the D (5 bases). Trimming cost V 2 bases and J 6 bases, with 8 bases left between them. The CDR3 length is 14 residues. Germline lookup yields CDR1 MNHEY and CDR2 SVGAGI. In DNA form, the CDR3 reads TGTGCCAGCAGTTACGGGGGTTCTAATTCACCCCTCCACTTT. Encoded protein: CASSYGGSNSPLHF.

This clonotype was observed at least ten times. J is TRBJ2-2 and V is TRBV7-2; D is possibly TRBD2 (7 bases). The V gene's germline CDR1 is SGHTA and CDR2 FQGNSA. The CDR3 consists of 15 residues. V was cut by 0 bases and J by 5 bases, with 10 bases left in between. Here the CDR3 reads CASSLAGGRTGELFF. In nucleotides, the CDR3 is TGTGCCAGCAGCTTAGCCGGGGGGCGGACCGGGGAGCTGTTTTTT.

This clonotype was counted between two and nine times. The rearrangement joins TRBV29-1 to TRBJ2-3; possible D gene TRBD1, 5 bases. The germline gives CDR1 SQVTM, CDR2 ANQGSEA. This CDR3 contains 15 residues. Trimming pared 4 bases from V and 0 bases from J, leaving 14 bases between. CDR3 in amino acids: CSVGTQGLSTDTQYF. CDR3 sequence (DNA): TGCAGCGTTGGTACCCAGGGTTTGAGCACAGATACGCAGTATTTT.

The chain carries TRBV4-1 and TRBJ2-7; D unclear. Trimming shortened V by 4 bases and J by 4 bases, and 26 bases separated the two germline ends. Looked up from germline, CDR1 is MGHRA and CDR2 is YSYEKL. The CDR3 is 18 residues long. The CDR3 nucleotides read TGCGCCAGCAGCCGAGCCCCTCCCCGAGACATGGTGTTTTACGAGCAGTACTTC. This sequence encodes CASSRAPPRDMVFYEQYF.

J is TRBJ2-1 and V is TRBV5-1, with unresolved D. The CDR3 is 15 amino acids. From germline, CDR1 is SGHRS and CDR2 YFSETQ. The V end was cut by 0 bases, the J end by 8 bases, with 15 bases between. The CDR3 loop reads CASSLAGLGGDEQFF. CDR3 sequence (DNA): TGCGCCAGCAGCTTGGCTGGGTTGGGTGGCGATGAGCAGTTCTTC.

The chain links TRBV12-3 or TRBV12-4 to TRBJ2-5, with D unresolved. There are 13 residues in the CDR3. Deletions cut 2 bases from V and 3 bases from J, with 7 bases between. This CDR3 is CASSLLVKETQYF. The CDR3 nucleotides are TGTGCCAGCAGTTTACTTGTAAAAGAGACCCAGTACTTC.

This clonotype was counted a few times. V is TRBV6-5 and J is TRBJ1-2; D is undetermined. This CDR3 has 13 residues. V was trimmed by 1 base and J by 4 bases, leaving 7 bases between them. CDR1 and CDR2 (germline): MNHEY, SVGAGI. The CDR3 reads CASSYFRGYGYTF. CDR3 coding DNA: TGTGCCAGCAGTTACTTTCGGGGCTATGGCTACACCTTC.

This clonotype turned up a few times. The chain carries TRBV2 and TRBJ2-2; D gene unclear. Trimming took 6 bases from V and 0 from J, leaving 8 bases between them. This CDR3 has 14 amino acids. The germline V gene encodes CDR1 SNHLY and CDR2 FYNNEI. CDR3 region: CASRVQANTGELFF. Written as DNA, the CDR3 is TGTGCCAGCAGGGTGCAGGCGAACACCGGGGAGCTGTTTTTT.

This clonotype appeared a few times. One end of the junction fails to match germline, which may point to a read error. The V gene is TRBV10-1, the J gene TRBJ2-7, with 9 bases matching TRBD2. This CDR3 has 17 residues. Per germline, CDR1 WNHNN and CDR2 SYGVQD (reference sequence). CDR3 nucleotides: TGCGCCAGCCCGATTTGTAGCGGGGGATCATCCTCCTCCGAGCAGTACTTC. It translates to CASPICSGGSSSSEQYF.

The chain carries TRBV7-9 and TRBJ2-2; 7 bases are a match to TRBD1. In germline, CDR1 is SEHNR, CDR2 FQNEAQ (reference sequence). V was pared by 6 bases and J by 6 bases, with 19 bases of the junction left unmatched. This CDR3 region has 18 residues. The CDR3 sequence is CASRGPLRTGPMAGELFF. In DNA, the CDR3 is TGTGCCAGCAGAGGACCACTTCGGACAGGCCCCATGGCCGGGGAGCTGTTTTTT.

This clonotype was detected only a few times. The chain couples TRBV29-1 to TRBJ1-1, with TRBD1 as a possible D gene (6 bases). The CDR3 spans 13 residues. V shed 4 bases and J shed 5 bases, with 14 bases lying between them. Germline V gene sequence: CDR1 SQVTM, CDR2 ANQGSEA. This CDR3 reads CSVAKGGETEAFF. The CDR3 bases are TGCAGCGTTGCGAAGGGGGGGGAAACTGAAGCTTTCTTT.

This chain's CDR3 is CSARPTYNSPLHF. The CDR3, as DNA: TGCAGTGCTAGACCAACGTATAATTCACCCCTCCACTTT. The chain combines TRBV20-1 with TRBJ1-6; D unclear. Germline V gene lookup returns CDR1 DFQATT and CDR2 SNEGSKA (reference sequence). The CDR3 runs 13 residues. Trimming took 2 bases from V and 4 from J, leaving 6 bases between them.

This CDR3 reads CASSPGQGINEQFF. As DNA, the CDR3 is TGTGCCAGCTCACCGGGGCAGGGGATCAATGAGCAGTTCTTC. The chain couples TRBV18 to TRBJ2-1, with D perhaps TRBD1 (6 bases). The CDR3 length is 14 residues. The germline V and J ends were trimmed by 3 bases and 6 bases, with 12 bases remaining between them. Germline CDR1 and CDR2: KGHSH and LQKENI.

This clonotype showed up just a few times. The genes are TRBV11-2 and TRBJ2-5; D gene unclear. The CDR3 is made up of 14 amino acids. V lost 6 bases, J lost 5 bases, and 16 bases lay in between. The germline gives CDR1 SGHAT, CDR2 FQNNGV. CDR3 sequence reads: CASRSNRHRETQYF. The CDR3 bases are TGTGCCAGCAGGTCAAACCGCCATCGTGAGACCCAGTACTTC.

The chain carries TRBV9 and TRBJ1-2; D is unclear. CDR1 SGDLS and CDR2 YYNGEE come from the germline V gene. Trimming stripped 4 bases from V and 3 bases from J, with 10 bases between. The length of the CDR3 is 13 residues. For the CDR3, the DNA is TGTGCCAGCAGCCCGACCGGGGACTATGGCTACACCTTC. This sequence encodes CASSPTGDYGYTF. Using reference TRBV9 and TRBJ1-2 for the parts outside the CDR3, the full variable domain is DSGVTQTPKHLITATGQRVTLRCSPRSGDLSVYWYQQSLDQGLQFLIQYYNGEERAKGNILERFSAQQFPDLHSELNLSSLELGDSALYFCASSPTGDYGYTFGSGTRLTVV.

This chain links TRBV7-2 with TRBJ1-3; possibly TRBD1 for D (6 bases). The ends were cut back, 6 bases at V and 0 bases at J, with 12 bases in the middle. This CDR3 spans 15 amino acids. Looked up from germline, CDR1 is SGHTA and CDR2 is FQGNSA. The CDR3 coding sequence is TGTGCCAGCAGTAGGACAGCCGTCTCTGGAAACACCATATATTTT. Protein product: CASSRTAVSGNTIYF.

This chain uses TRBV3-1 with TRBJ2-5; 8 nucleotides match TRBD2. Germline-derived CDR1 and CDR2 are LGHDT and YNNKEL (reference sequence). This CDR3 has 14 amino acids. Trimming cost V 4 bases and J 2 bases; bases outside gene matches: 3. Here the CDR3 reads CASSRGLEQETQYF. In DNA form, the CDR3 reads TGTGCCAGCAGCCGGGGACTAGAGCAAGAGACCCAGTACTTC.